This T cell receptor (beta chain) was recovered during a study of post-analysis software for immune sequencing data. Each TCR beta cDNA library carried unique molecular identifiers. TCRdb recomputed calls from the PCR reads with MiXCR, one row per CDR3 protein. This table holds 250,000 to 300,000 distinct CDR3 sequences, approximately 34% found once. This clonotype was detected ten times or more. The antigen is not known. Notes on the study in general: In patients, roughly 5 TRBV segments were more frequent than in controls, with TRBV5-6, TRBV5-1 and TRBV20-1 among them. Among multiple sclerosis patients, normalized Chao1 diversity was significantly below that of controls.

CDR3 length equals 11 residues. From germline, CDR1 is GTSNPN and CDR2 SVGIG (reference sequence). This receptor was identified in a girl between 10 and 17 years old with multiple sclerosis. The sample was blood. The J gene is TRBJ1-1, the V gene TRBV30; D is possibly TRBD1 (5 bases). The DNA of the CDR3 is TGTCGTTCGGGGCGAGGAACTGAAGCTTTCTTT. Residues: CRSGRGTEAFF. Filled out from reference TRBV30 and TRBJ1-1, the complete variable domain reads SQTIHQWPATLVQPVGSPLSLECTVEGTSNPNLYWYRQAAGRGLQLLFYSVGIGQISSEVPQNLSASRPQDRQFILSSKKLLLSDSGFYLCRSGRGTEAFFGQGTRLTVV.